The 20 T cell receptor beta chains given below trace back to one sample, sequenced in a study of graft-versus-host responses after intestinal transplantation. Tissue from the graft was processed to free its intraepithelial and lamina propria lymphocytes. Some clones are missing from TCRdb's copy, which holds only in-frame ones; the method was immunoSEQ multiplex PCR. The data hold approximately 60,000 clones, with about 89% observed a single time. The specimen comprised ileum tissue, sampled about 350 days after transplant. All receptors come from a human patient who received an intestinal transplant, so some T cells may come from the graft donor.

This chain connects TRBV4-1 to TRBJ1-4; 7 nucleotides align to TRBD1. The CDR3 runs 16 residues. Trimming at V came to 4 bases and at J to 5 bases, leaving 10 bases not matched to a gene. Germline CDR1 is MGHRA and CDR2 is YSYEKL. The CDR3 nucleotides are TGCGCCAGCAGCCTTGAAGGACAGGTCGGGAATGAAAAACTGTTTTTT. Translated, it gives CASSLEGQVGNEKLFF.

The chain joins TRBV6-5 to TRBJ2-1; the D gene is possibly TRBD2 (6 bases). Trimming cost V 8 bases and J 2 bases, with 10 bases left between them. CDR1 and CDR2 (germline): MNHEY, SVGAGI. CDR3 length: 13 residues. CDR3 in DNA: TGTGCCAGCGCTAGCGTCCCCTACAATGAGCAGTTCTTC. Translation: CASASVPYNEQFF.

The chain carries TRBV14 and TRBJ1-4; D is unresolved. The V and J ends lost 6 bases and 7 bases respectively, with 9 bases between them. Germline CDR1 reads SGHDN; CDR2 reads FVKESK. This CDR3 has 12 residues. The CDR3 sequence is CASSTLGEKLFF. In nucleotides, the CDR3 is TGTGCCAGCAGTACCCTCGGTGAAAAACTGTTTTTT.

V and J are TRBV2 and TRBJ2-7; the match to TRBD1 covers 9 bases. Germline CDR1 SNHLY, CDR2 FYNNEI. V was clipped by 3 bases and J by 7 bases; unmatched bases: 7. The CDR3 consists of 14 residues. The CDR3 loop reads CASSEDRGSSEQYF. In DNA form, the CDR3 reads TGTGCCAGCAGTGAGGACAGGGGTTCGAGTGAGCAGTACTTC.

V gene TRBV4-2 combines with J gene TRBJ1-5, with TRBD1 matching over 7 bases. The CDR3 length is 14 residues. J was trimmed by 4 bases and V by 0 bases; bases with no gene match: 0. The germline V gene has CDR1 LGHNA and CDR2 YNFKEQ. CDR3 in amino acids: CASSQEQGNQPQHF. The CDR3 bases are TGTGCCAGCAGCCAAGAACAGGGGAATCAGCCCCAGCATTTT.

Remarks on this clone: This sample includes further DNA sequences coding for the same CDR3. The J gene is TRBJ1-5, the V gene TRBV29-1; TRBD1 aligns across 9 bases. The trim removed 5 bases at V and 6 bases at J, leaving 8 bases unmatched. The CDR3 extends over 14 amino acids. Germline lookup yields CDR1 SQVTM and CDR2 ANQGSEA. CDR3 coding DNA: TGCAGCGTTACAGGGGGCGGGTGGGGTCAGCCCCAGCATTTT. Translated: CSVTGGGWGQPQHF. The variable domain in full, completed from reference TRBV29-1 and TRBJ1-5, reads SAVISQKPSRDICQRGTSLTIQCQVDSQVTMMFWYRQQPGQSLTLIATANQGSEATYESGFVIDKFPISRPNLTFSTLTVSNMSPEDSSIYLCSVTGGGWGQPQHFGDGTRLSIL.

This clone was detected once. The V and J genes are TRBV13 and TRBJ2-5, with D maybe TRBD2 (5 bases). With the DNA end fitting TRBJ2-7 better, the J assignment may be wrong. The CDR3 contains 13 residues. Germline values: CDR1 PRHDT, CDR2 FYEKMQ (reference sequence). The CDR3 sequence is CASSSHEGYEQYF. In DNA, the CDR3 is TGTGCCAGCAGCTCCCACGAGGGCTACGAGCAGTACTTC.

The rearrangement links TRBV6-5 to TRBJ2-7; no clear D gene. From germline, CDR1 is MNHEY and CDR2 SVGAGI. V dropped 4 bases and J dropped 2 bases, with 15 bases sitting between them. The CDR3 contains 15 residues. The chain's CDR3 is CASSSSRPIPYEQYF. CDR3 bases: TGTGCCAGCAGTTCGTCCCGACCGATTCCCTACGAGCAGTACTTC.

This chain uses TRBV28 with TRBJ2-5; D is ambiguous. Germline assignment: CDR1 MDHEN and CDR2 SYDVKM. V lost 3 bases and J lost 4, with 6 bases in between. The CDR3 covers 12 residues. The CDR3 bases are TGTGCCAGCAGTTTTGGTAGAGAGACCCAGTACTTC. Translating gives CASSFGRETQYF.

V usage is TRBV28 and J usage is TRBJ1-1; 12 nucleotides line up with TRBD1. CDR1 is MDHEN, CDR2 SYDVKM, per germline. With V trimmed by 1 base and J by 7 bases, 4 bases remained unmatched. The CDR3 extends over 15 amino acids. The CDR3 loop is CASSLSGTGGVEAFF. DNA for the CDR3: TGTGCCAGCAGTTTATCGGGGACAGGGGGCGTTGAAGCTTTCTTT.

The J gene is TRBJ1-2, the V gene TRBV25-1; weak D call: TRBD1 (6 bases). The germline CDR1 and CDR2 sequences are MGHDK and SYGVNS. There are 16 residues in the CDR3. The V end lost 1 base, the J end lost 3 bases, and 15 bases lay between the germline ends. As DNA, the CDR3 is TGTGCCAGCAGTGAATGGGGGGGCAGGGGAGACTATGGCTACACCTTC. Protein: CASSEWGGRGDYGYTF.

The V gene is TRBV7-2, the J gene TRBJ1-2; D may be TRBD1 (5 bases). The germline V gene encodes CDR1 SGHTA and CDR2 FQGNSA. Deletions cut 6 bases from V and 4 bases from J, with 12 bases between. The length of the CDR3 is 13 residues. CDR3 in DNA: TGTGCCAGCAGGGGGCGGCCTATCTATGGCTACACCTTC. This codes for CASRGRPIYGYTF.

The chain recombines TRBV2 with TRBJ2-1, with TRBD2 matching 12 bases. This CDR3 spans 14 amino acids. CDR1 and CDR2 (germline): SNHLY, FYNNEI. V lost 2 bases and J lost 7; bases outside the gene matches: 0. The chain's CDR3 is CASSETSGGNEQFF. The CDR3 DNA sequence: TGTGCCAGCAGTGAAACTAGCGGGGGGAATGAGCAGTTCTTC.

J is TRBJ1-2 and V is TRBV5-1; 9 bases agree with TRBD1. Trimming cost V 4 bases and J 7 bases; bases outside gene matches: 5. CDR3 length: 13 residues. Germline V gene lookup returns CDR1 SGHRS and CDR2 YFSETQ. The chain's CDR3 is CASSSTGGCGYTF. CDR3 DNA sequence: TGCGCCAGCAGCAGTACAGGGGGCTGTGGCTACACCTTC.

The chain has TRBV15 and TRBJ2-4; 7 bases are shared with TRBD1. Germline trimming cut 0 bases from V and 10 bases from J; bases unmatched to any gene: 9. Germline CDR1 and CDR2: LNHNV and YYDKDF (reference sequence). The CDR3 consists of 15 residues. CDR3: CATSREGGALQIQYF. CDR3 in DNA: TGTGCCACCAGCAGAGAAGGGGGCGCGTTACAAATTCAGTACTTC.

This CDR3 is CASNDQRNTIYF. The CDR3 DNA reads as TGTGCCAGCAACGACCAGCGAAACACCATATATTTT. The J gene is TRBJ1-3, the V gene TRBV28; D call uncertain. Germline V lookup: CDR1 MDHEN, CDR2 SYDVKM. Trimming pared 7 bases from V and 5 bases from J, leaving 9 bases between. The CDR3 covers 12 residues.

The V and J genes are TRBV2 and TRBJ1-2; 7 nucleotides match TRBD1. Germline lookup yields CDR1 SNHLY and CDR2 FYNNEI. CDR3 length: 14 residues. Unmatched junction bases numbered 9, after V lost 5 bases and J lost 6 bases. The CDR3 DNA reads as TGTGCCAGCAGTAGACAGGGAAGGAAAGATGGCTACACCTTC. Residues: CASSRQGRKDGYTF.

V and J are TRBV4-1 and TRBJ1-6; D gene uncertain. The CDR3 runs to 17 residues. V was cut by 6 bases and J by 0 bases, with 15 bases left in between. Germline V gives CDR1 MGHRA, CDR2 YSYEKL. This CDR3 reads CASSPSQMSSYNSPLHF. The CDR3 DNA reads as TGCGCCAGCAGTCCTAGCCAAATGAGCTCCTATAATTCACCCCTCCACTTT.

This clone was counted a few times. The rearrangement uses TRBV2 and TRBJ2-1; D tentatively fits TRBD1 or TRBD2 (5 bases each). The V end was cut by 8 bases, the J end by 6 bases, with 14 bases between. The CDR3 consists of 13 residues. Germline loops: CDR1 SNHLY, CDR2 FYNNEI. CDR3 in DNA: TGTGCCAGCTCCTCCGGGACCCCCAATGAGCAGTTCTTC. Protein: CASSSGTPNEQFF.

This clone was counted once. CDR3 sequence (DNA): TGTGCCAGCAGCGGGCGGGGAGACAATGAGCAGTTCTTC. It translates to CASSGRGDNEQFF. The chain has TRBV9 and TRBJ2-1, with a tentative D call TRBD2 (6 bases). CDR1 SGDLS and CDR2 YYNGEE come from the germline V gene. Trimming removed 3 bases from V and 5 bases from J, with 9 bases in between. The CDR3 consists of 13 residues. The full variable domain, with the rest looked up from reference TRBV9 and TRBJ2-1, is DSGVTQTPKHLITATGQRVTLRCSPRSGDLSVYWYQQSLDQGLQFLIQYYNGEERAKGNILERFSAQQFPDLHSELNLSSLELGDSALYFCASSGRGDNEQFFGPGTRLTVL.